The 21 T cell receptor beta chains below were found in one sample sequenced in a study of Ad26.COV2.S vaccination and SARS-CoV-2 variants. TCRdb's copy holds only in-frame clones and misses some; the assay was immunoSEQ multiplex PCR. The repertoire consists of 250,000 or so clones, with approximately 90% occurring once and the leading ten covering less than 3.5%. The treatment is: roughly 20 received Ad26.COV2.S at low or high dose, single or two shots; roughly five received placebo; per-sample allocation not given. Day 63 after the first injection of vaccine or placebo was the sampling time. Source: peripheral blood, taken in a trial of Ad26.COV2.S vaccine versus placebo. These receptors came from a person aged 18 to 59 who received the Ad26.COV2.S COVID-19 vaccine or a placebo.

The chain combines TRBV12-5 with TRBJ2-7; 13 positions agree with TRBD2. Germline CDR1 LGHNT, CDR2 FRNRAP. The J segment lost 7 bases and the V segment lost 4 bases, leaving 10 bases of the junction unmatched. The CDR3 spans 16 residues. The CDR3 sequence: CASGSPTGTSGVEQYF. CDR3 nucleotide sequence: TGTGCTAGTGGTTCGCCCACCGGGACTAGCGGGGTTGAGCAGTACTTC.

The V gene is TRBV3-1 (or the pseudogene TRBV3-2), the J gene TRBJ2-1; perhaps D is TRBD1 or TRBD2 (6 bases each). The CDR3 loop spans 16 amino acids. Germline loops: CDR1 LGHDT, CDR2 YNNKEL (reference sequence). Trimming cost V 3 bases and J 3 bases, with 15 bases left between them. CDR3 coding DNA: TGTGCCAGCAGCCAGTCGGGGGCCCGTTACTACAATGAGCAGTTCTTC. It codes for CASSQSGARYYNEQFF.

The V gene is TRBV27, the J gene TRBJ2-2; D is unclear. V lost 7 bases, J lost 6 bases, and 15 bases lay in between. The CDR3 runs 14 residues. Germline CDR1 is MNHEY and CDR2 is SMNVEV (reference sequence). As DNA, the CDR3 is TGTGCCAGCATTCGGTCAGTGGGATCCGGGGAGCTGTTTTTT. Translation: CASIRSVGSGELFF.

V gene TRBV9 combines with J gene TRBJ1-6, with 7 bases matching TRBD1. In germline, CDR1 is SGDLS, CDR2 YYNGEE. This CDR3 spans 16 amino acids. V gave up 0 bases and J gave up 7 bases; unmatched junction bases: 7. The CDR3 sequence: CASSVDPDRRNSPLHF. Written as DNA, the CDR3 is TGTGCCAGCAGCGTAGATCCGGACAGGAGAAATTCACCCCTCCACTTT.

The chain recombines TRBV6-5 with TRBJ1-2; TRBD1 is a possible D gene (5 bases). Germline V gene lookup returns CDR1 MNHEY and CDR2 SVGAGI. The CDR3 runs 14 residues. V was pared by 3 bases and J by 0 bases, with 8 bases between. Written as DNA, the CDR3 is TGTGCCAGCAGTTATGGGGCAACTAACTATGGCTACACCTTC. This codes for CASSYGATNYGYTF.

The gene calls are TRBV30 and TRBJ2-1; 9 positions match TRBD2. V was pared by 3 bases and J by 7 bases, with 13 bases of the junction left unmatched. Germline values: CDR1 GTSNPN, CDR2 SVGIG (reference sequence). The CDR3 has 16 amino acids. The CDR3 is CAWRGTVAGAGNEQFF. In DNA, the CDR3 is TGTGCCTGGAGGGGGACTGTAGCGGGAGCGGGGAATGAGCAGTTCTTC.

The chain is built from TRBV6-2 or TRBV6-3 and TRBJ2-5; no reliable D call. Per the germline V gene, CDR1 is MNHEY and CDR2 is SVGEGT. Trimming left V 5 bases short and J 4 bases short, with 8 bases between. This CDR3 spans 12 amino acids. CDR3 bases: TGTGCCAGCAGTCGGCTCAGAGAGACCCAGTACTTC. The encoded protein is CASSRLRETQYF.

The gene calls are TRBV7-9 and TRBJ1-1, with D possibly being TRBD1 (5 bases). Trimming removed 5 bases at V and 4 bases at J, with 23 bases between. This CDR3 is built from 17 residues. The V gene's germline CDR1 is SEHNR and CDR2 FQNEAQ (reference sequence). The CDR3 DNA reads as TGTGCCAGCAGCCCTTATGCGGGGACCGATGATAGCACTGAAGCTTTCTTT. Amino acids: CASSPYAGTDDSTEAFF.

This clone came up once. The chain employs TRBV7-9 and TRBJ1-5; D remains ambiguous. Germline V lookup: CDR1 SEHNR, CDR2 FQNEAQ (reference sequence). The V gene lost 2 bases and the J gene lost 1 base, with 9 bases spanning the gap. CDR3 size: 15 residues. The CDR3 sequence: CASSLSTTSNQPQHF. The CDR3 DNA follows: TGTGCCAGCAGCTTATCAACGACGAGCAATCAGCCCCAGCATTTT.

This clone was counted once. The J gene is TRBJ1-6, the V gene TRBV6-1; a weak D match, TRBD1 (5 bases). Trimming removed 4 bases from V and 5 bases from J, with 15 bases in between. CDR1 is MNHNS and CDR2 is SASEGT in the germline V gene. This CDR3 is 16 amino acids long. The CDR3 sequence: CASSVLSWGNNSPLHF. CDR3 nucleotide sequence: TGTGCCAGCAGTGTGCTGAGTTGGGGCAATAATTCACCCCTCCACTTT.

This clone was picked up a small number of times. Here the CDR3 DNA reads TGTGCCAGCAGCCCGACCGGGACTTGGGGAGGGGAGCAGTACGTC. This sequence encodes CASSPTGTWGGEQYV. The chain recombines TRBV6-5 with TRBJ2-7; 7 nucleotides match TRBD2. Germline loops: CDR1 MNHEY, CDR2 SVGAGI. With V trimmed by 6 bases and J by 7 bases, 15 bases remained unmatched. CDR3 length: 15 residues.

V usage is TRBV15 and J usage is TRBJ2-5, with 7 bases fitting TRBD2. The CDR3 runs to 17 residues. Germline V gives CDR1 LNHNV, CDR2 YYDKDF (reference sequence). With V trimmed by 0 bases and J by 3 bases, 10 bases remained unmatched. CDR3 nucleotides: TGTGCCACCAGCAGAGATGTGGGAGGGGCGACTGAAGAGACCCAGTACTTC. Translation: CATSRDVGGATEETQYF.

The table lists this clone with a few counts. The rearrangement joins TRBV6-2 or TRBV6-3 to TRBJ1-1; possible D gene TRBD1, 5 bases. The CDR3 is 15 residues long. Germline V gives CDR1 MNHEY, CDR2 SVGEGT. Trimming took 1 base from V and 1 from J, leaving 10 bases between them. In nucleotides, the CDR3 is TGTGCCAGCAGTTACTTGGGACGGAAGAACACTGAAGCTTTCTTT. It codes for CASSYLGRKNTEAFF.

This chain joins TRBV20-1 and TRBJ1-1; D ambiguous. Trimming cost V 3 bases and J 8 bases, with 10 bases left between them. Germline V gives CDR1 DFQATT, CDR2 SNEGSKA (reference sequence). The CDR3 is 11 amino acids. The CDR3 region is CSARKEGEAFF. The CDR3, as DNA: TGCAGTGCTAGGAAGGAGGGCGAAGCTTTCTTT.

Only a few counts were recorded for this clone. This chain uses TRBV7-9 with TRBJ2-7; D perhaps matches TRBD2 (6 bases). Germline CDR1 reads SEHNR; CDR2 reads FQNEAQ (reference sequence). The V gene lost 8 bases and the J gene lost 5 bases, with 34 bases spanning the gap. The CDR3 length is 19 residues. The CDR3 sequence: CASAPTREAGTILVDEQYF. In nucleotides, the CDR3 is TGTGCCAGCGCTCCTACTAGAGAGGCGGGAACTATACTCGTGGACGAGCAGTACTTC.

J is TRBJ2-3 and V is TRBV11-2; D unclear. Looked up from germline, CDR1 is SGHAT and CDR2 is FQNNGV. V lost 2 bases and J lost 2, with 14 bases in between. CDR3 length: 16 amino acids. CDR3 coding DNA: TGTGCCAGCAGCTTAATTAACCAACCCCTCACAGATACGCAGTATTTT. Translation gives CASSLINQPLTDTQYF. The entire variable domain, with the rest obtained from reference TRBV11-2 and TRBJ2-3, is as follows: EAGVAQSPRYKIIEKRQSVAFWCNPISGHATLYWYQQILGQGPKLLIQFQNNGVVDDSQLPKDRFSAERLKGVDSTLKIQPAKLEDSAVYLCASSLINQPLTDTQYFGPGTRLTVL.

V gene TRBV11-2 combines with J gene TRBJ1-3, with D uncertain. Looked up from germline, CDR1 is SGHAT and CDR2 is FQNNGV. CDR3 length equals 14 residues. V shed 4 bases and J shed 0 bases, with 7 bases lying between them. CDR3 DNA: TGTGCCAGCAGCTACAGACCCTCTGGAAACACCATATATTTT. This sequence encodes CASSYRPSGNTIYF.

This sequence joins TRBV18 and TRBJ1-2, with D possibly matching TRBD1 (6 bases). V was shortened by 6 bases and J by 4 bases, with 15 bases between the two germline ends. The germline CDR1 and CDR2 sequences are KGHSH and LQKENI. The CDR3 is made up of 14 amino acids. For the CDR3, the DNA is TGTGCCAGCTCGCCTGGACAGAGCAGCTATGGCTACACCTTC. Its protein is CASSPGQSSYGYTF.

This chain uses TRBV4-3 with TRBJ2-5; maybe TRBD1 (6 bases). The germline V and J ends were trimmed by 0 bases and 5 bases, with 13 bases remaining between them. Per germline, CDR1 LGHNA and CDR2 YSLEER. This CDR3 has 15 amino acids. The CDR3 loop reads CASSQDPDSPETQYF. The CDR3 nucleotides are TGCGCCAGCAGCCAAGATCCGGACAGTCCGGAGACCCAGTACTTC.

V is TRBV7-3 and J is TRBJ2-2; 8 positions agree with TRBD1. Germline V CDR1 and CDR2: SGHTA, FQGTGA. V lost 1 base to trimming and J lost 5 bases; unmatched junction nucleotides: 6. The CDR3 spans 16 residues. CDR3 sequence reads: CASSLMGDRGTGELFF. The CDR3 DNA sequence: TGTGCCAGCAGCTTAATGGGCGACAGGGGTACCGGGGAGCTGTTTTTT. Full variable domain (outside the CDR3, taken from reference TRBV7-3 and TRBJ2-2): GAGVSQTPSNKVTEKGKYVELRCDPISGHTALYWYRQSLGQGPEFLIYFQGTGAADDSGLPNDRFFAVRPEGSVSTLKIQRTERGDSAVYLCASSLMGDRGTGELFFGEGSRLTVL.

The rearrangement links TRBV5-1 to TRBJ2-1; 16 bases fit TRBD2. From germline, CDR1 is SGHRS and CDR2 YFSETQ. After removal of 1 base from V and 5 bases from J, the junction contained 3 bases not matched to a gene. The CDR3 loop spans 17 amino acids. The CDR3 spells CASSLSGLAGGHNEQFF. In nucleotides, the CDR3 is TGCGCCAGCAGCTTGTCGGGACTAGCGGGGGGGCACAATGAGCAGTTCTTC.